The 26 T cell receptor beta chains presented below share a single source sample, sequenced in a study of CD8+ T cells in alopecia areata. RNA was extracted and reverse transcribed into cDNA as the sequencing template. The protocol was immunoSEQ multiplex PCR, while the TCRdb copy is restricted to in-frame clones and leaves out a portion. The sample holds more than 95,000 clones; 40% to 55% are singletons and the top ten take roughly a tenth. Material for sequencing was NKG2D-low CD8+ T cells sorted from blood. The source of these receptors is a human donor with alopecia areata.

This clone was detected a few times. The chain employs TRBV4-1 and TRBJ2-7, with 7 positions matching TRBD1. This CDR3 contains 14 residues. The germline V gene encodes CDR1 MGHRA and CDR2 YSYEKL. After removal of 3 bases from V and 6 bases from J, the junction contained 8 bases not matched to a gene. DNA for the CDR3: TGCGCCAGCAGCCATCCCGCGACAGGGCCCGAGCAGTACTTC. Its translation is CASSHPATGPEQYF.

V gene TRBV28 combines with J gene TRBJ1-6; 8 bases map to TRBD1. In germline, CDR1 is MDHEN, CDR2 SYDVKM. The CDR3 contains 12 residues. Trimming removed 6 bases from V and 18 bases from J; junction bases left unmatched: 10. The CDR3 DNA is TGTGCCAGCAGCGGACAGGGACTCGACCCCCACTTT. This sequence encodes CASSGQGLDPHF.

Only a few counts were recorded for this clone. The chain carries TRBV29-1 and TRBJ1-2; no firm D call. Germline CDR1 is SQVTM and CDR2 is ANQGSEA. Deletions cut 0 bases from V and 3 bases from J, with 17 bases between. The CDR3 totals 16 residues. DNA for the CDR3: TGCAGCGTTGAAGATCTGAGGGAGTCTCCCGACTATGGCTACACCTTC. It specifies CSVEDLRESPDYGYTF.

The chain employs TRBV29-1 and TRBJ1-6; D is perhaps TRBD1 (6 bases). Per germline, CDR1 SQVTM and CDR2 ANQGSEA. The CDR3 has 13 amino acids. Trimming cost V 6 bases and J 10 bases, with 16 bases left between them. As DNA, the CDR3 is TGCAGCGTGCAGCGGGGGCGGGAATCACCCCTCCACTTT. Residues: CSVQRGRESPLHF.

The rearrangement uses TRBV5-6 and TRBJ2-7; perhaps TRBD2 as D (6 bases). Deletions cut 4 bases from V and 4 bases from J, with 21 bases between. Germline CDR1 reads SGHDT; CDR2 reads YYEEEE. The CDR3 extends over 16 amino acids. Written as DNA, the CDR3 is TGTGCCAGCAGCCTGGGACTCACCGAGACCGGATACGAGCAGTACTTC. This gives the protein CASSLGLTETGYEQYF.

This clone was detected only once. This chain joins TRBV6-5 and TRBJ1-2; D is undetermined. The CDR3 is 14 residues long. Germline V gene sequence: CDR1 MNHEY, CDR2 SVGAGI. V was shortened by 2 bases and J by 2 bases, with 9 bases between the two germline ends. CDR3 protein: CASSYLATNYGYTF. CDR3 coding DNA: TGTGCCAGCAGTTACCTGGCCACCAACTATGGCTACACCTTC.

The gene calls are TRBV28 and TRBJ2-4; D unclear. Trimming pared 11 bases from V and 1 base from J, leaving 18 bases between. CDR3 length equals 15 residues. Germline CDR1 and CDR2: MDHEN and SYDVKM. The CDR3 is CAALPGNEAKNIQYF. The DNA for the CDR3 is TGTGCCGCCCTCCCCGGTAACGAGGCCAAAAACATTCAGTACTTC. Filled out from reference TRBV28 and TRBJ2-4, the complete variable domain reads DVKVTQSSRYLVKRTGEKVFLECVQDMDHENMFWYRQDPGLGLRLIYFSYDVKMKEKGDIPEGYSVSREKKERFSLILESASTNQTSMYLCAALPGNEAKNIQYFGAGTRLSVL.

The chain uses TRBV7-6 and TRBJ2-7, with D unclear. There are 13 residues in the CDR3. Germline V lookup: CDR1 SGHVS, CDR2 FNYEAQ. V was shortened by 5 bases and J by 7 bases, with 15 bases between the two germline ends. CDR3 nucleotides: TGTGCCAGCAGCCAACTTGGCCAGAAAGAGCAGTACTTC. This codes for CASSQLGQKEQYF.

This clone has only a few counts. The chain's CDR3 is CASSYSGGQETQYF. Here the CDR3 DNA reads TGCGCCAGCAGCTATAGCGGTGGTCAAGAGACCCAGTACTTC. The chain carries TRBV5-1 and TRBJ2-5, with D perhaps TRBD2 (6 bases). The CDR3 contains 14 residues. V lost 3 bases, J lost 2 bases, and 11 bases lay in between. The germline gives CDR1 SGHRS, CDR2 YFSETQ.

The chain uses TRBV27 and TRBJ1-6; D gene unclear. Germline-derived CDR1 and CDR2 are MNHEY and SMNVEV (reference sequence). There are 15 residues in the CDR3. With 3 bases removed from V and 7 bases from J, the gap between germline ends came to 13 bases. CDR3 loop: CASSFVGTANSPLHF. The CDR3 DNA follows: TGTGCCAGCAGTTTCGTGGGTACAGCCAATTCACCCCTCCACTTT.

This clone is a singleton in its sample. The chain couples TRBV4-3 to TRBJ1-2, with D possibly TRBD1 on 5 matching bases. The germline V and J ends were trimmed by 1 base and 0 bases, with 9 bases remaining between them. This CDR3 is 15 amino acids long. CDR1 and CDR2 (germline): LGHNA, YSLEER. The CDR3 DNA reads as TGCGCCAGCAGCCAAGGTCAGGGAGCTAACTATGGCTACACCTTC. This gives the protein CASSQGQGANYGYTF.

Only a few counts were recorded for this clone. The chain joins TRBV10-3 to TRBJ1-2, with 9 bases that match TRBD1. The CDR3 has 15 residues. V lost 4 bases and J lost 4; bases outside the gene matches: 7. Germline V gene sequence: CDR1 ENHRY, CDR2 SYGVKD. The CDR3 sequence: CAISGTGARGYGYTF. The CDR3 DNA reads TGTGCCATCAGTGGGACAGGGGCGAGGGGCTATGGCTACACCTTC.

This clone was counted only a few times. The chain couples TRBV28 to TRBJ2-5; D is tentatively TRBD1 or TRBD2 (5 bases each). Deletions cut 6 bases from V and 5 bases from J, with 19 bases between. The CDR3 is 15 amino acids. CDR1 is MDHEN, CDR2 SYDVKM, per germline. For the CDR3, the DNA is TGTGCCAGCAGCTCCGGGGCGCCTGAGACGGAGACCCAGTACTTC. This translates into CASSSGAPETETQYF.

The CDR3 spells CASKEGFGANVLTF. CDR3 bases: TGTGCCAGCAAGGAGGGATTCGGGGCCAACGTCCTGACTTTC. The genes are TRBV2 and TRBJ2-6; D perhaps matches TRBD2 (6 bases). The CDR3 has 14 residues. Trimming stripped 7 bases from V and 4 bases from J, with 11 bases between. Germline V gene data show CDR1 as SNHLY and CDR2 as FYNNEI.

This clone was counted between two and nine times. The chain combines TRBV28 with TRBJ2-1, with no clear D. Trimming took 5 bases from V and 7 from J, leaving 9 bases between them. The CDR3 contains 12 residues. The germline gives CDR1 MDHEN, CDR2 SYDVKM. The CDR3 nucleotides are TGTGCCAGCAGTAGTTTACTAAATGAGCAGTTCTTC. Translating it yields CASSSLLNEQFF.

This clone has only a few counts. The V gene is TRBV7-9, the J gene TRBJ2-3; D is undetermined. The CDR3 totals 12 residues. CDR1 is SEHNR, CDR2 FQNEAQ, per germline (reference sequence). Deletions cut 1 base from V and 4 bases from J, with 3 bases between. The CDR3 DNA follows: TGTGCCAGCAGCTTAGACCCAGATACGCAGTATTTT. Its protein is CASSLDPDTQYF.

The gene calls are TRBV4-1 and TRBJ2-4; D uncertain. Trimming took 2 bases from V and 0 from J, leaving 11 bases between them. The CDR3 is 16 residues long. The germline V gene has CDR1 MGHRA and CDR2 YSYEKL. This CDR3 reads CASSQLWAEAKNIQYF. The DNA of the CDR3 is TGCGCCAGCAGCCAACTATGGGCCGAAGCCAAAAACATTCAGTACTTC.

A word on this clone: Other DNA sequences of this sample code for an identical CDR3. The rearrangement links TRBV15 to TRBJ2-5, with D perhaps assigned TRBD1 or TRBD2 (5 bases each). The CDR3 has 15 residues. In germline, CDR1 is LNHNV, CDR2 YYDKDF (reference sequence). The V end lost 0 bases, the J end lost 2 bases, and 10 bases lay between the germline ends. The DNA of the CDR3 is TGTGCCACCAGCAGAGATCGTGGGGGTCAAGAGACCCAGTACTTC. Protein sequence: CATSRDRGGQETQYF. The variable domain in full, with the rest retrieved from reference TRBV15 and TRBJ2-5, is DAMVIQNPRYQVTQFGKPVTLSCSQTLNHNVMYWYQQKSSQAPKLLFHYYDKDFNNEADTPDNFQSRRPNTSFCFLDIRSPGLGDTAMYLCATSRDRGGQETQYFGPGTRLLVL.

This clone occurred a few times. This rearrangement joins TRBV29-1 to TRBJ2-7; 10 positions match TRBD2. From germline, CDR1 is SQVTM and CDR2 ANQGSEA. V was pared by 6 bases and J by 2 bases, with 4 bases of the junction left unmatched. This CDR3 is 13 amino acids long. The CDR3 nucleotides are TGCAGCGTCACTAGCGGGAAGACCTACGAGCAGTACTTC. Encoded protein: CSVTSGKTYEQYF.

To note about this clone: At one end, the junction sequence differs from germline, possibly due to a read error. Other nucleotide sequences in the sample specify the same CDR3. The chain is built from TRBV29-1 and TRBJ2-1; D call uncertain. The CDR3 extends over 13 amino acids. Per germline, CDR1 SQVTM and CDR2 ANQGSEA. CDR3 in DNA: TGCAGCGTTGACAGGACCAGCTACACTGAGCAGTTCTTC. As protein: CSVDRTSYTEQFF.

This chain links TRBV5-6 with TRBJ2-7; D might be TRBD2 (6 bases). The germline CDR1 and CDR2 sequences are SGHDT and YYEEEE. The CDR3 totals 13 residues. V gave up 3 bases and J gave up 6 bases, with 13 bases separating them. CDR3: CASSSDRGSEQYF. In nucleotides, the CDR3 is TGTGCCAGCAGCTCGGACCGGGGGAGCGAGCAGTACTTC. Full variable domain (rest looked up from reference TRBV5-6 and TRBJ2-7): DAGVTQSPTHLIKTRGQQVTLRCSPKSGHDTVSWYQQALGQGPQFIFQYYEEEERQRGNFPDRFSGHQFPNYSSELNVNALLLGDSALYLCASSSDRGSEQYFGPGTRLTVT.

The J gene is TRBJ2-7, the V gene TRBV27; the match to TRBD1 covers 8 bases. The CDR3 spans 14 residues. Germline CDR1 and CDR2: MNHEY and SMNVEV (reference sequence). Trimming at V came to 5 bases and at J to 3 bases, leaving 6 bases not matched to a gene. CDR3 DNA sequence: TGTGCCAGCAGTGCTCAGGGGGCTATCTACGAGCAGTACTTC. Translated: CASSAQGAIYEQYF.

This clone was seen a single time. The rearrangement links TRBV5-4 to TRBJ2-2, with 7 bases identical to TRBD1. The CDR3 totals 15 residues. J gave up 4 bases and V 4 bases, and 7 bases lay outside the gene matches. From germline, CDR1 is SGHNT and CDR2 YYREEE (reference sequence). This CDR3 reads CASSQQGSGTGELFF. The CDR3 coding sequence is TGTGCCAGCAGCCAACAGGGGTCGGGCACCGGGGAGCTGTTTTTT.

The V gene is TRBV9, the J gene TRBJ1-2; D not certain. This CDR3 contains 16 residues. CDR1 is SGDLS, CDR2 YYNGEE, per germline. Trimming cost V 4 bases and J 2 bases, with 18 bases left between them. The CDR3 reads CASSLSVSEPNYGYTF. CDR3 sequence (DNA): TGTGCCAGCAGCCTCAGCGTATCCGAACCCAACTATGGCTACACCTTC.

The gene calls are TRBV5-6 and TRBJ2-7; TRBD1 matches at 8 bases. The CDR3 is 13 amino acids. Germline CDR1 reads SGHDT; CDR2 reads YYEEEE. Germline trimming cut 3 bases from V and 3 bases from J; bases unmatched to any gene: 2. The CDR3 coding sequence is TGTGCCAGCAGCTCCGGACAGGGCTACGAGCAGTACTTC. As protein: CASSSGQGYEQYF.

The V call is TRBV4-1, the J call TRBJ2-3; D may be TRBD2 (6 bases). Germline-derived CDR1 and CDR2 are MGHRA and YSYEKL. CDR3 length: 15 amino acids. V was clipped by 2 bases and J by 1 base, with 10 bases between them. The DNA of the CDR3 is TGCGCCAGCAGCCAAATGAGGGAGGGCACAGATACGCAGTATTTT. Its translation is CASSQMREGTDTQYF.